This T cell receptor (beta chain) was documented in a study of CD8 T cells in ankylosing spondylitis. Each CDR3 protein is one row after TCRdb ran MiXCR on the 5' RACE reads. In the table there are about 190,000 distinct CDR3 sequences, approximately 12% of which are singletons. The CDR3 runs 18 residues. In germline, CDR1 is SGDLS, CDR2 YYNGEE. The V and J ends lost 0 bases and 2 bases respectively, with 18 bases between them. Study observations and caveats: Disease-linked clones proved CD8+ and comparatively uncommon in peripheral blood. Seven to nine highly homologous variants made up a TCR beta motif, and this motif appeared characteristic of ankylosing spondylitis blood. Clones linked to disease were reported to show significant enrichment in matched ankylosing spondylitis synovial fluid.

In this sample, this clonotype turned up many times. Its matching antigen is unknown. This chain connects TRBV9 to TRBJ1-3; D may be TRBD1 (5 bases). The TCR originated in a female donor with ankylosing spondylitis or in good health (not recorded which). Input material: blood, either unsorted or a sorted T cell fraction (not recorded which). CDR3 sequence reads: CASSVEEGPSIPGNTIYF. The DNA for the CDR3 is TGTGCCAGCAGCGTAGAAGAGGGGCCTTCGATACCTGGAAACACCATATATTTT. The full variable domain, completed using reference TRBV9 and TRBJ1-3, is DSGVTQTPKHLITATGQRVTLRCSPRSGDLSVYWYQQSLDQGLQFLIQYYNGEERAKGNILERFSAQQFPDLHSELNLSSLELGDSALYFCASSVEEGPSIPGNTIYFGEGSWLTVV.